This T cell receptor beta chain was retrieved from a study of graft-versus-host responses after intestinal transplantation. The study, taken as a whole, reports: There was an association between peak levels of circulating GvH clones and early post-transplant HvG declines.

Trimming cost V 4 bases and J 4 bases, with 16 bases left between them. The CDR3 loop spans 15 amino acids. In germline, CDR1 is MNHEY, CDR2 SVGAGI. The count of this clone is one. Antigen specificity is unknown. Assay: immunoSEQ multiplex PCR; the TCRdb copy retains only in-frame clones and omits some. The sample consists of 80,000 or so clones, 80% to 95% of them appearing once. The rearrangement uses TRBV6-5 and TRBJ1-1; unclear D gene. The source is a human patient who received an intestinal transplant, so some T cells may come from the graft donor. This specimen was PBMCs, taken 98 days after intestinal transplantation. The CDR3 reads CASSLWMGDGTEAFF. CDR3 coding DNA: TGTGCCAGCAGTTTATGGATGGGAGACGGCACTGAAGCTTTCTTT.